These T cell receptor gamma chains were read from a single sample in a study of γδ T cells in repeated Plasmodium falciparum infection. TCRdb re-analyzed the multiplex PCR reads via CATT. The sample consists of 25,000 to 30,000 gamma-chain clones, less than 3.5% of them appearing once. Sequencing was done on a sample of gamma-delta T cells from blood. Receptor source: a pool of human donors (malaria-infected and uninfected, not separated). CDR3s include the opening cysteine and the closing phenylalanine or tryptophan. Sizes are listed as once, few, many, or a class for an expanded clone.

V	size	J	DNA	CDR3
TRGV9	many	TRGJ1/TRGJ2	TGTGCCTTGTGGGACGATACTTATAAGAAACTCTTT	CALWDDTYKKLF
TRGV8	many	TRGJP2	TGTGCCACCTGGGATAGGCTGGGGGATGGTTGGATCAAGACGTTT	CATWDRLGDGWIKTF
TRGV2	medium-sized	TRGJP2	TGTGCCACCTGGGACGGGCGAAGTGATTGGATCAAGACGTTT	CATWDGRSDWIKTF
TRGV2	many	TRGJ1/TRGJ2	TGTGCCACCTGGGACGGTCGGAGGGGAAAGAAACTCTTT	CATWDGRRGKKLF
TRGV8	many	TRGJ1/TRGJ2	TGTGCCACCTGGGAATGTGGTAAGAAACTCTTT	CATWECGKKLF
TRGV9	many	TRGJ1/TRGJ2	TGTGCCTTGTGGGAGCACCCGTATTATAAGAAACTCTTT	CALWEHPYYKKLF
TRGV9	medium-sized	TRGJ1/TRGJ2	TGTGCCTTGTGGGAGGTGCCAAATTATTATAAGAAACTCTTT	CALWEVPNYYKKLF
TRGV9	medium-sized	TRGJ1/TRGJ2	TGTGCCTTGTGGGAGGAAAGTAAGAAACTCTTT	CALWEESKKLF
TRGV4	many	TRGJ1/TRGJ2	TGTGCCACCTGGGATTATAATTATAAGAAACTCTTT	CATWDYNYKKLF
TRGV9	many	TRGJP1	TGTGCCTTGTGGGAGGTGTTCATTACCACTGGTTGGTTCAAGATATTT	CALWEVFITTGWFKIF
TRGV9	medium-sized	TRGJP	TGTGCCTTGTGGGAGGTGCGGAGAGGAGAGTTGGGCAAAAAAATCAAGGTATTT	CALWEVRRGELGKKIKVF
TRGV9	many	TRGJP	TGTGCCTTGTGGGAGGTGCAGAGAGAGTTGGGCAAAAAAATCAAGGTATTT	CALWEVQRELGKKIKVF
TRGV4	many	TRGJ1/TRGJ2	TGTGCCACCTGGGATCCATACTTTTATAAGAAACTCTTT	CATWDPYFYKKLF
TRGV8	many	TRGJ1/TRGJ2	TGTGCCACCTGGGATAACCTTTATTATAAGAAACTCTTT	CATWDNLYYKKLF
TRGV9	many	TRGJ1/TRGJ2	TGTGCCTTGTGGGAGGCCCCTAAGAAACTCTTT	CALWEAPKKLF
TRGV9	medium-sized	TRGJ1/TRGJ2	TGTGCCTTGTGGGACGTTTATTATAAGAAACTCTTT	CALWDVYYKKLF
TRGV9	many	TRGJ1/TRGJ2	TGTGCCTTGTGGGAGGTGCGCGAGAAACTCTTT	CALWEVREKLF
TRGV9	many	TRGJ1/TRGJ2	TGTGCCTTGTGGGAGGGATATTATAAGAAACTCTTT	CALWEGYYKKLF
TRGV3	many	TRGJP2	TGTGCCACCTGGGAGGGTGATTGGATCAAGACGTTT	CATWEGDWIKTF
TRGV3	many	TRGJP1	TGTGCCACCTGGGACAGCCCCCTCCCTGGTTGGTTCAAGATATTT	CATWDSPLPGWFKIF
TRGV9	medium-sized	TRGJP	TGTGCCTTGTGGGAGGTCCCGCAAGAGTTGGGCAAAAAAATCAAGGTATTT	CALWEVPQELGKKIKVF
TRGV3	many	TRGJ1/TRGJ2	TGTGCCACCTGGGACAGGCCAGAGGGGTATTATAAGAAACTCTTT	CATWDRPEGYYKKLF
TRGV2	many	TRGJ1/TRGJ2	TGTGCCACCCCTGGGACTGTTGTCTTT	CATPGTVVF
TRGV8	many	TRGJP1	TGTGCCACCTGGACCCATACCACTGGTTGGTTCAAGATATTT	CATWTHTTGWFKIF
TRGV9	many	TRGJ1/TRGJ2	TGTGCCTTGTGGGAGGCTCTGAATTATTATAAGAAACTCTTT	CALWEALNYYKKLF
TRGV9	large	TRGJP	TGTGCCTTGGGGGAGTTGGGCAAAAAAATCAAGGTATTT	CALGELGKKIKVF
TRGV9	many	TRGJ1/TRGJ2	TGTGCCTTGTGGGAGGTGAAGGGTTATTATAAGAAACTCTTT	CALWEVKGYYKKLF
TRGV2	many	TRGJ1/TRGJ2	TGTGCCACCTGGGACGGGCGGGAGCCCTTTAAGAAACTCTTT	CATWDGREPFKKLF
TRGV2	many	TRGJ1/TRGJ2	TGTGCCACCTGGGACGAAAAGAATTATAAGAAACTCTTT	CATWDEKNYKKLF